The source of this T cell receptor beta chain is a study of OX40 agonist ivuxolimab in advanced cancers. About the study: The patients received ivuxolimab by intravenous route every 2 weeks at 0.01 to 10 mg/kg.

Unmatched junction bases numbered 6, after V lost 0 bases and J lost 5 bases. The germline CDR1 and CDR2 sequences are MDHEN and SYDVKM. The CDR3 has 15 residues. TCRdb keeps only in-frame clones here, not all; method: immunoSEQ multiplex PCR. The sample lists around 60,000 clones, roughly nine tenths occurring once. This TCR came from an adult with an advanced solid tumor such as melanoma, head and neck, liver or kidney cancer. This sequence joins TRBV28 and TRBJ2-5, with TRBD2 matching over 7 bases. The sequenced sample was CD4+ or CD8+ T cells sorted from blood, obtained in a trial of the OX40 agonist ivuxolimab. In DNA form, the CDR3 reads TGTGCCAGCAGTTTATGGGGGGGGTTCGCGGAGACCCAGTACTTC. Translating gives CASSLWGGFAETQYF.